Listed below are T cell receptor beta chains from one sample, sequenced in a study of OX40 agonist ivuxolimab in advanced cancers. Using immunoSEQ multiplex PCR, the repertoire was profiled, and TCRdb retains in-frame clones only, with some absent. Here the sample spans 45,000 to 60,000 clones, approximately 92% being singletons. Sequencing used CD4+ or CD8+ T cells sorted from blood, obtained in a trial of the OX40 agonist ivuxolimab. Source of these receptors: an adult with an advanced solid tumor such as melanoma, head and neck, liver or kidney cancer. CDR3s include the opening cysteine and the closing phenylalanine or tryptophan. The listing skips clone size in some rows; elsewhere it reads once, few, many or a size class.

>TRBV6-5|TRBJ1-5|NA
CASSYGTGFNQPQHF
>TRBV4-3|TRBJ2-2|NA
CASSQGLAGALPNTGELFF
>TRBV5-1|TRBJ2-5|NA
CASSLGAGGPGTQYF
>TRBV4-1|TRBJ1-1|NA
CASSQAPIPNTEAFF
>TRBV27|TRBJ2-7|NA
CASSTGQGYPYEQYF
>TRBV6-5|TRBJ2-1|NA
CASTLAAGGGHEQFF
>TRBV7-6|TRBJ1-6|NA
CASSLVESGNSPLHF
>TRBV9|TRBJ1-2|NA
CASSVVSSNYGYTF
>TRBV27|TRBJ2-3|NA
CASSFPGGFTQYF
>TRBV11-2|TRBJ1-2|NA
CASSFGGSGYTF
>TRBV29-1|TRBJ2-1|NA
CSVEEWREGNEQFF
>TRBV13|TRBJ2-1|NA
CASSSSNEQFF
>TRBV4-3|TRBJ1-5|few
CASSQDRTGTGGYNQPQHF
>TRBV9|TRBJ2-6|NA
CASGERSSGANVLTF
>TRBV13|TRBJ1-4|NA
CASSFGDSGNEKLFF
>TRBV13|TRBJ2-7|once
CASSPPGQGRDEQYF
>TRBV28|TRBJ1-1|few
CASSWVGAEAFF
>TRBV9|TRBJ2-7|NA
CASTKGTGAYEQYF
>TRBV9|TRBJ2-7|NA
CASSGRGDRGFYEQYF
>TRBV28|TRBJ2-5|NA
CASNSPESGRQETQYF
>TRBV19|TRBJ2-1|NA
CASRPDPTPPIGEQFF
>TRBV25-1|TRBJ2-7|NA
CASGRQGEYEQYF
>TRBV28|TRBJ1-4|NA
CASTVATNEKLFF
>TRBV5-1|TRBJ2-7|once
CASSLEGRDSIYEQYF
>TRBV5-6|TRBJ2-3|NA
CASSSSAGGRTDTQYF
>TRBV19|TRBJ2-7|once
CASSPSGSGYEQYF
>TRBV11-2|TRBJ2-7|NA
CASSSHKTGVSYEQYF
>TRBV9|TRBJ2-1|NA
CASSVDLGQISSYNEQFF
>TRBV4-3|TRBJ2-3|NA
CASSQDWGPSGRALPTDTQYF
>TRBV4-3|TRBJ2-2|NA
CASSQDRRGGRGELFF
>TRBV10-3|TRBJ1-4|NA
CALLGTVNEKLFF
>TRBV5-6|TRBJ2-1|NA
CASSARQGAGEQFF
>TRBV13|TRBJ1-1|NA
CASSSRTGRNTEAFF
>TRBV5-1|TRBJ2-1|NA
CASRRPLGNEQFF
>TRBV4-1|TRBJ2-2|NA
CASSPPGSGTSNTGELFF
>TRBV10-3|TRBJ2-1|NA
CATGLAGATLYEQFF
>TRBV28|TRBJ2-7|NA
CASSLSTAVSSYEQYF
>TRBV9|TRBJ2-7|NA
CASSVESGVNYEQYF
>TRBV2|TRBJ1-1|NA
CASNTRGVEAFF
>TRBV5-8|TRBJ2-1|NA
CASSSDRDVYYEQFF
>TRBV9|TRBJ1-1|few
CASSLGPDTEAFF
>TRBV28|TRBJ1-1|NA
CASSLRTGGLIGTEAFF